The rows below give T cell receptor beta chains drawn from one sample of a study of blood T cell repertoires in COVID-19. Clones were sequenced by immunoSEQ multiplex PCR, and TCRdb holds only the in-frame ones, with some missing. This table has more than 350,000 clones, approximately 87% appearing once. The sample consisted of peripheral blood. The receptors derive from a woman in her 30s with COVID-19, enrolled during active disease. Both conserved end residues are part of each CDR3. Each record gives: V gene, J gene, CDR3 length, clone size, D gene, CDR3 DNA, CDR3 protein. D genes are given only for firm matches. Clone sizes are given selectively: once, few, many, or a class where the clone is expanded.

V gene: TRBV6-5
J gene: TRBJ2-5
CDR3 length: 15
clone size: -
D gene: TRBD2
CDR3 DNA: TGTGCCAGCAGTTACTCAAGGACTAGCGGTGGGACCCAGTACTTC
CDR3 protein: CASSYSRTSGGTQYF

V gene: TRBV28
J gene: TRBJ1-5
CDR3 length: 14
clone size: -
D gene: -
CDR3 DNA: TGTGCCAGCGAGGACGGGGGGCTCGCTCAGCCCCAGCATTTT
CDR3 protein: CASEDGGLAQPQHF

V gene: TRBV5-1
J gene: TRBJ2-7
CDR3 length: 15
clone size: -
D gene: TRBD1
CDR3 DNA: TGCGCCAGCAGCTTGGGGGACAGGGGGCGGGACGAGCAGTACTTC
CDR3 protein: CASSLGDRGRDEQYF

V gene: TRBV7-6
J gene: TRBJ2-1
CDR3 length: 16
clone size: -
D gene: -
CDR3 DNA: TGTGCCAGCAGCCTCCGCCCGCCGGGATCCTACAATGAGCAGTTCTTC
CDR3 protein: CASSLRPPGSYNEQFF

V gene: TRBV28
J gene: TRBJ1-5
CDR3 length: 14
clone size: few
D gene: -
CDR3 DNA: TGTGCCAGCAGTATAACCGGGGATATTCAGCCCCAGCATTTT
CDR3 protein: CASSITGDIQPQHF

V gene: TRBV6-2/TRBV6-3
J gene: TRBJ1-2
CDR3 length: 13
clone size: few
D gene: TRBD1
CDR3 DNA: TGTGCCAGCAGTTGGGGACAGGGCTATGGCTACACCTTC
CDR3 protein: CASSWGQGYGYTF

V gene: TRBV30
J gene: TRBJ2-5
CDR3 length: 15
clone size: -
D gene: TRBD1
CDR3 DNA: TGTGCCTGGAGTGCGACAGGGGGGAGTGGAGAGACCCAGTACTTC
CDR3 protein: CAWSATGGSGETQYF

V gene: TRBV6-5
J gene: TRBJ1-2
CDR3 length: 15
clone size: -
D gene: TRBD1
CDR3 DNA: TGTGCCAGCAGTCCCCAGGGACAGATTAACTATGGCTACACCTTC
CDR3 protein: CASSPQGQINYGYTF

V gene: TRBV6-2/TRBV6-3
J gene: TRBJ2-4
CDR3 length: 15
clone size: -
D gene: -
CDR3 DNA: TGTGCCAGCAGCAAGATGGGACAAAGAAAAAACATTCAGTACTTC
CDR3 protein: CASSKMGQRKNIQYF

V gene: TRBV6-5
J gene: TRBJ2-1
CDR3 length: 13
clone size: -
D gene: TRBD1
CDR3 DNA: TGTGCCAGCACCTCCGACAGGGGCAATGAGCAGTTCTTC
CDR3 protein: CASTSDRGNEQFF

V gene: TRBV11-2
J gene: TRBJ2-7
CDR3 length: 14
clone size: -
D gene: -
CDR3 DNA: TGTGCCAGCAGCAGAGGGGGGGTAGCTAGCGAGCAGTACTTC
CDR3 protein: CASSRGGVASEQYF

V gene: TRBV20-1
J gene: TRBJ2-5
CDR3 length: 11
clone size: once
D gene: -
CDR3 DNA: TGCAGTGCTCAGACAGAAGAGACCCAGTACTTC
CDR3 protein: CSAQTEETQYF

V gene: TRBV5-6
J gene: TRBJ1-6
CDR3 length: 14
clone size: -
D gene: TRBD1
CDR3 DNA: TGTGCCAGCAGCCCGGGACAGAGGAGTTCACCCCTCCACTTT
CDR3 protein: CASSPGQRSSPLHF

V gene: TRBV4-1
J gene: TRBJ2-3
CDR3 length: 15
clone size: -
D gene: -
CDR3 DNA: TGCGCCAGCAGCCATCCGACTAGATCCCCAGATACGCAGTATTTT
CDR3 protein: CASSHPTRSPDTQYF